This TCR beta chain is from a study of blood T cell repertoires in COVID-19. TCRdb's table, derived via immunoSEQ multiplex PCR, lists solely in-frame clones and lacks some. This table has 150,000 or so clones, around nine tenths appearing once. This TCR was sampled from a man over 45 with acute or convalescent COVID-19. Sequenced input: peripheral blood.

The CDR3 is CASSIISGTYNEQFF. The DNA of the CDR3 is TGTGCCAGTAGTATAATATCCGGGACCTACAATGAGCAGTTCTTC. The chain combines TRBV19 with TRBJ2-1; D is possibly TRBD2 (5 bases). The CDR3 totals 15 residues. With 2 bases removed from V and 2 bases from J, the gap between germline ends came to 10 bases. Germline V gene sequence: CDR1 LNHDA, CDR2 SQIVND (reference sequence).